Listed here is a single T cell receptor beta chain. Its antigen is currently unknown. A CD45RA-negative memory subset and a CD45RA+ naive subset were separated from the CD4+ cells. The sample comes from a study of shared clonotypes between healthy human individuals. Study-wide results and limits: Sharing across a handful of donors was seen in around 5.1% of naive CD4 clonotypes.

Sequencing used immunoSEQ multiplex PCR; TCRdb keeps in-frame clones, though not all of them. Here the sample spans some 2,500,000 clones, roughly 93% being singletons. The sample comprised naive CD4+ T cells from PBMCs. Subset described: CD45RA+ positively selected. The clonotype was recovered from a man aged 18 to 30 in good health. Some clones in this sample may be carry-over from other donors' samples.

CDR3 DNA sequence: TGTGCCAGCACCACCCTCGGACGGGGACTAGTCACAGATACGCAGTATTTT. It yields the protein CASTTLGRGLVTDTQYF. The rearrangement joins TRBV28 to TRBJ2-3; 8 bases are a match to TRBD2. V gave up 7 bases and J gave up 2 bases; unmatched junction bases: 14. Germline V lookup: CDR1 MDHEN, CDR2 SYDVKM. The CDR3 is made up of 17 amino acids.